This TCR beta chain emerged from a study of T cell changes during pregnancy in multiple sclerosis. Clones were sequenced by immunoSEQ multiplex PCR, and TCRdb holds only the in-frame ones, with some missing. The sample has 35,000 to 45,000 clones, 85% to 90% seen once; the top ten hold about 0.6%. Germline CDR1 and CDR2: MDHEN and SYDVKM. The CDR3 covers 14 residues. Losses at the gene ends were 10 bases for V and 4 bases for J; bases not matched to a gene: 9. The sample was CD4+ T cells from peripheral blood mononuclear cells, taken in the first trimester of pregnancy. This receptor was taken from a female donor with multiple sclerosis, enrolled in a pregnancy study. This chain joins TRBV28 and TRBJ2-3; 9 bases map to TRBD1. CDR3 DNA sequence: TGTGCCACCCAAAAAAGACAGGGGGCAGATACGCAGTATTTT. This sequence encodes CATQKRQGADTQYF.